This TCR beta chain was recovered during a study of CD8 T cells in Susac syndrome. Study summary: There were six sequenced Susac syndrome patients with active disease and about 8 in remission.

Sequencing of TCR beta covered CD8+ and CD4+ T cells obtained from blood. After extraction with the RNeasy kit, roughly 0.5 to 1 ug of the RNA was reverse transcribed using random hexamers. immunoSEQ multiplex PCR amplified TCR beta CDR3 across 54 Vbeta, 13 Jbeta. TCRdb redid the calling of the immunoSEQ multiplex PCR reads with MiXCR, one entry per CDR3 protein. Of approximately 260,000 distinct CDR3 sequences listed, 90% to 97% are singletons. In this sample, this clonotype turned up once. CDR1 and CDR2 (germline): MGHRA, YSYEKL. With 0 bases removed from V and 3 bases from J, the gap between germline ends came to 9 bases. CDR3 length equals 14 residues.

The sequence derives from a human donor with Susac syndrome. The sample consisted of CD4+ T cells from PBMCs. This chain uses TRBV4-1 with TRBJ2-7; D call uncertain. The CDR3 nucleotides are TGCGCCAGCAGCCAAGATCGAACTGACTACGAGCAGTACTTC. It codes for CASSQDRTDYEQYF.